This record concerns one T cell receptor (beta chain) sequence. This sample is drawn from a study of blood T cell repertoires in COVID-19. Study-level background: Samples of COVID-19 (acute and convalescent) were obtained from the United States, Italy and Spain. In each case, the material was cDNA or gDNA derived from T cells, B-cell-depleted T cells, or PBMCs.

The CDR3 extends over 15 amino acids. CDR1 MDHEN and CDR2 SYDVKM come from the germline V gene. Trimming removed 4 bases from V and 4 bases from J, with 15 bases in between. As processed by the authors: Reference gene primer amplification gave nucleated cell count estimates. Sequencing used immunoSEQ multiplex PCR; TCRdb keeps in-frame clones, though not all of them. V, J and clone size are taken as reported in that table, and D and trimming were inferred from the DNA itself. The sample yields some 74,000 clones, approximately 80% seen once. This sequence was found in a man older than 75 with acute or convalescent COVID-19. The chain joins TRBV28 to TRBJ2-3; a possible D gene is TRBD1 (6 bases). Sequenced input: peripheral blood. As DNA, the CDR3 is TGTGCCAGCAGTTCCTACGGGACAAAAGCAGATACGCAGTATTTT. Translated: CASSSYGTKADTQYF.